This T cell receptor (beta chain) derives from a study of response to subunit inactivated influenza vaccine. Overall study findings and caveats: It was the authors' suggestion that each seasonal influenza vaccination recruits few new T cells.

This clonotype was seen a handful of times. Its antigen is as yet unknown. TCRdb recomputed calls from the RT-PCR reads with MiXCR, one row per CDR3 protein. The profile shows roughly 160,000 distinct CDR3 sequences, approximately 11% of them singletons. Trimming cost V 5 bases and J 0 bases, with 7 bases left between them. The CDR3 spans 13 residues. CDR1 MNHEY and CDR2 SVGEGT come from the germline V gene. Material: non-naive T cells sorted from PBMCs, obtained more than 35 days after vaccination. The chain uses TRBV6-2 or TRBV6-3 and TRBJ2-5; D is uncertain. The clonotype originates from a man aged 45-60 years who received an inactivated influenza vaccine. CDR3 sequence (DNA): TGTGCCAGCAGTCAGACCAACCAAGAGACCCAGTACTTC. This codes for CASSQTNQETQYF.